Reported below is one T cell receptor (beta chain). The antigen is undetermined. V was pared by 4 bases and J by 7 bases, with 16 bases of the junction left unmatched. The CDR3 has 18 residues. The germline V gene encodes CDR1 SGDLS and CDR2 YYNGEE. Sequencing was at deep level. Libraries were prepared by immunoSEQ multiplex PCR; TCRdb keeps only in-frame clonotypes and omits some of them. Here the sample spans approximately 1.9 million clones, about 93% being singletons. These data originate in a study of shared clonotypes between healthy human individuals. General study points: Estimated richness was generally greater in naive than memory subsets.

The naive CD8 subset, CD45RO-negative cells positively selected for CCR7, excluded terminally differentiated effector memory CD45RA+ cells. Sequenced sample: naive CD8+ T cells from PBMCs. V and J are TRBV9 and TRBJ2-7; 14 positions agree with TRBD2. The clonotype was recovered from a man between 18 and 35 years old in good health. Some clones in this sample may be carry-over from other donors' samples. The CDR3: CASSHSLTSGRAGGEQYF. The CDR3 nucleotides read TGTGCCAGCAGCCACTCCCTGACTAGCGGGAGGGCCGGTGGGGAGCAGTACTTC.